This T cell receptor beta chain was captured by sequencing in a study of neurological immune-mediated disorders. TCRdb itself ran the 5' RACE reads through MiXCR, one entry per CDR3 protein. The sample lists about 53,000 distinct CDR3 sequences; 7% to 10% were seen once. This clonotype occurred many times. The target antigen is unknown. Sample time point: longitudinal time-point 3. Trimming shortened V by 0 bases and J by 8 bases, and 22 bases separated the two germline ends. The CDR3 has 17 residues. Looked up from germline, CDR1 is LGHNA and CDR2 is YSLEER. Whole-study results and caveats: Expanded clones shared no CDR3 amino acid sequences across subjects, suggesting private repertoires in all groups.

The J gene is TRBJ1-2, the V gene TRBV4-3; D uncertain. The TCR was taken from a woman between 40 and 55 years old in good health. Specimen: PBMCs. The CDR3 DNA sequence: TGCGCCAGCAGCCAAGATGTCCGCGGGATAGGGTTGTACGGCTACACCTTC. Protein: CASSQDVRGIGLYGYTF.